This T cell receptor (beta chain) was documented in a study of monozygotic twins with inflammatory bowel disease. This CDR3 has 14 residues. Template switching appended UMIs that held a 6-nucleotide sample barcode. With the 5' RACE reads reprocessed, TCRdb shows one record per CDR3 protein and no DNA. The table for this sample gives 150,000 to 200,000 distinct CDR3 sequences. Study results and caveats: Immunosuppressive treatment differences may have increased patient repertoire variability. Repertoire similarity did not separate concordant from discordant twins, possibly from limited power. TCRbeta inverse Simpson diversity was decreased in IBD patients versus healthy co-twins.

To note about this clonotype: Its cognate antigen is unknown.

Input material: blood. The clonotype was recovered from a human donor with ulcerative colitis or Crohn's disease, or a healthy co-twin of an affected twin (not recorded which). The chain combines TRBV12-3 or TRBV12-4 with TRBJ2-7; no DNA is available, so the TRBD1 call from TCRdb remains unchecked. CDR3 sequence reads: CASSFEPGQYEQYF.